The rows below give T cell receptor beta chains drawn from one sample of a study of blood T cell repertoires in COVID-19. TCRdb's copy holds only in-frame clones and misses some; the assay was immunoSEQ multiplex PCR. The sample lists 90,000 or so clones, roughly 90% occurring once. Sequences were obtained from peripheral blood. These receptors came from a man aged 55 to 70 with COVID-19, enrolled during active disease. The CDR3 runs from the conserved cysteine through the conserved F or W. The D gene is left open where the match is weak. Some rows mark clone size as missing; the rest say once, few, many or name a class of expanded clone.

j_call cdr3_length clone_size d_call v_call cdr3_nt cdr3_aa
TRBJ2-6 16 . TRBD1 TRBV19 TGTGCCAGTAGTATAAGCAGGGGGCCTGGGGCCAACGTCCTGACTTTC CASSISRGPGANVLTF
TRBJ1-5 15 . TRBD1 TRBV6-6 TGTGCCAGCTCGCAAGGGGGCCTCAGCAATCAGCCCCAGCATTTT CASSQGGLSNQPQHF
TRBJ2-7 13 . TRBD2 TRBV3-1/TRBV3-2 TGTGCCAGCAGCTACGCTAGCGGGAGCGAGCAGTACTTC CASSYASGSEQYF
TRBJ1-3 17 . . TRBV5-1 TGCGCCAGCAGCTTGGATGGCGGGGGCCCCTCTGGAAACACCATATATTTT CASSLDGGGPSGNTIYF
TRBJ2-2 12 . . TRBV6-5 TGTGCCAGCAGTTACCGAGGGCGAGAGCTGTTTTTT CASSYRGRELFF
TRBJ2-1 14 . TRBD2 TRBV24-1 TGTGCCACCAGTGATTCGGGGGAGGGGAATGAGCAGTTCTTC CATSDSGEGNEQFF
TRBJ1-2 14 . TRBD1 TRBV3-1/TRBV3-2 TGTGCCAGCAGCCAAGGTACAGGGGATGGAGGCTACACCTTC CASSQGTGDGGYTF
TRBJ2-7 15 . TRBD1 TRBV7-3 TGTGCCAGCAGCTCCCCGGGACAGGGGAAATACGAGCAGTACTTC CASSSPGQGKYEQYF
TRBJ2-1 15 . TRBD2 TRBV12-5 TGTGCTAGTGGTTTGGGGAATAGCGGGAATAATGAGCAGTTCTTC CASGLGNSGNNEQFF
TRBJ2-1 16 . . TRBV4-1 TGCGCCAGCAGCCAAGCGGCGGCGCGCTCCTACAATGAGCAGTTCTTC CASSQAAARSYNEQFF
TRBJ1-3 15 . TRBD1 TRBV4-2 TGTGCCAGCAGCCCCCCGGAGACAGGGTTGAGCCCCATATATTTT CASSPPETGLSPIYF
TRBJ2-2 14 . . TRBV16 TGTGCCAGCAGCCAGGGTGAGGCGACCGGGGAGCTGTTTTTT CASSQGEATGELFF
TRBJ1-4 14 . TRBD1 TRBV5-6 TGTGCCAGCAGCGCTTGGGACAGAAGGTACAAACTGTTTTTT CASSAWDRRYKLFF
TRBJ2-7 14 once . TRBV5-6 TGTGCCAGCAGCATGACCTTGGTGGCAGGCTACCCCTCCTTC CASSMTLVAGYPSF
TRBJ2-7 19 . TRBD2 TRBV28 TGTGCCAGCATATCAACCCCGGGACTAGCGGGAGTGTCGACTAAACGGCAGTACTTC CASISTPGLAGVSTKRQYF
TRBJ2-7 13 . . TRBV12-5 TGTGCTAGTGGTTTGGGGGGACACTGGGAGCAGTACTTC CASGLGGHWEQYF
TRBJ2-2 16 . TRBD2 TRBV6-2/TRBV6-3 TGTGCCAGCAGTTGGCACCGGGAGGATAACACCGGGGAGCTGTTTTTT CASSWHREDNTGELFF
TRBJ1-3 14 . . TRBV5-6 TGTGCCAGCAGCTTGGCCGGGACTGGAAACACCATATATTTT CASSLAGTGNTIYF
TRBJ2-7 15 . TRBD2 TRBV10-3 TGTGCCATCAGTGAACTAGCGGGAGGCACCTACGAGCAGTACTTC CAISELAGGTYEQYF
TRBJ1-2 15 . . TRBV10-2 TGCGCCAGCAGTGAGTCGATGGGGGGGCAGGATGGCTACACCTTC CASSESMGGQDGYTF
TRBJ2-7 13 . . TRBV28 TGTGCCAGCAGGGACATCGATCCCTACGAGCAGTACTTC CASRDIDPYEQYF
TRBJ2-7 13 once TRBD2 TRBV6-6 TGTGCCAGCACCCCTGGGGGAGGGGAAAAGCAGTACTTC CASTPGGGEKQYF
TRBJ2-1 13 . TRBD2 TRBV11-2 TGTGCCAGCAGCTTTGGGACTAACAATGAGCAGTTCTTC CASSFGTNNEQFF
TRBJ1-4 15 . . TRBV30 TGTGCCTCGAATACAGGGAATCAACTAAATGAAAAACTGTTTTTT CASNTGNQLNEKLFF
TRBJ1-5 14 . . TRBV6-5 TGTGCCAGCATGACATCCCAGACCAATCAGCCCCAGCATTTT CASMTSQTNQPQHF
TRBJ1-1 13 . . TRBV9 TGTGCCAGCAGCGCGACTCTTTACACTGAAGCTTTCTTT CASSATLYTEAFF
TRBJ1-1 15 . . TRBV10-2 TGCGCCAGCAGTGCCGAAGGCACAGTGAACACTGAAGCTTTCTTT CASSAEGTVNTEAFF
TRBJ1-2 14 . . TRBV3-1/TRBV3-2 TGTGCCAGCAGAGGAACGCCTGCGGGGCAAGGCTACACCTTC CASRGTPAGQGYTF
TRBJ1-5 15 few TRBD1 TRBV28 TGTGCCAGCAGTTTAAGGACAGGGGGCGATCAGCCCCAGCATTTT CASSLRTGGDQPQHF
TRBJ2-2 15 . . TRBV21-1 TGTGCCAGCAGCCAGGGGGCTTTGAACACCGGGGAGCTGTTTTTT CASSQGALNTGELFF
TRBJ1-5 15 . . TRBV19 TGTGCCAGTTCCGATCCAGGACTGGTCAATCAGCCCCAGCATTTT CASSDPGLVNQPQHF
TRBJ1-1 11 . . TRBV11-3 TGTGCCAGCAGCTCGGGATTCGAAGCTTTCTTT CASSSGFEAFF
TRBJ1-2 13 . . TRBV11-2 TGTGCCAGCAGCTTAGGAGGGAACTATGGCTACACCTTC CASSLGGNYGYTF
TRBJ2-3 18 . TRBD2 TRBV7-2 TGTGCCAGCAGCTTAGAGGGTCTAGCGGGTTCATTGACAGATACGCAGTATTTT CASSLEGLAGSLTDTQYF
TRBJ2-4 13 once . TRBV28 TGTGCCACCAAGCAGAGGCTGAAAAACATTCAGTACTTC CATKQRLKNIQYF
TRBJ1-2 10 . TRBD1 TRBV29-1 TGCAGCGTGACAGGGGGTGGCTACACCTTC CSVTGGGYTF
TRBJ2-1 16 . TRBD2 TRBV7-9 TGTGCCAGCAGCTCAACTAGCGGGAGAGTTAGGAATGAGCAGTTCTTC CASSSTSGRVRNEQFF
TRBJ1-1 17 . . TRBV19 TGTGCCAGCCTCGACCTCTTACAGCGCCACGGGGACACTGAAGCTTTCTTT CASLDLLQRHGDTEAFF
TRBJ2-2 17 . TRBD2 TRBV3-1/TRBV3-2 TGTGCCAGCAGCCAACAACTAGCGGGAGGACCCACCGGGGAGCTGTTTTTT CASSQQLAGGPTGELFF
TRBJ1-5 12 . . TRBV28 TGTGCCAGCAGAGCCTCTCATCAGCCCCAGCATTTT CASRASHQPQHF
TRBJ2-1 14 . . TRBV10-1 TGCGCCAGCAGTGGACAGGCCGGGTACAATGAGCAGTTCTTC CASSGQAGYNEQFF
TRBJ1-5 13 . . TRBV7-2 TGTGCCAGCAGCCCCCAGGGGACTCAGCCCCAGCATTTT CASSPQGTQPQHF
TRBJ1-5 16 . . TRBV7-8 TGTGCCAGCAACAACAGTTCTGGGGGGGCCAATCAGCCCCAGCATTTT CASNNSSGGANQPQHF
TRBJ2-1 16 . . TRBV10-2 TGCGCCAGCAATTCACGGGACAAGGGGAACTACAATGAGCAGTTCTTC CASNSRDKGNYNEQFF
TRBJ2-1 13 . . TRBV5-1 TGCGCCAGCAGCCGTAGCTCCTACAATGAGCAGTTCTTC CASSRSSYNEQFF
TRBJ2-1 13 . TRBD2 TRBV14 TGTGCCAGCGGGACTAGCGGGTACAATGAGCAGTTCTTC CASGTSGYNEQFF
TRBJ1-1 12 . . TRBV2 TGTGCCAGCAGGGACCTAGCGGGGAGAGCTTTCTTT CASRDLAGRAFF
TRBJ2-2 14 . TRBD1 TRBV7-3 TGTGCCAGCAGCTTAGACAGGGGTTCCGGGGAGCTGTTTTTT CASSLDRGSGELFF
TRBJ2-2 13 . TRBD1 TRBV6-5 TGTGCCAGCCTGGGACAGGGGATCGGGGAGCTGTTTTTT CASLGQGIGELFF
TRBJ1-1 15 . TRBD1 TRBV28 TGTGCCAGCAGTTCAGGGGGCTTTAAGGGAACTGAAGCTTTCTTT CASSSGGFKGTEAFF
TRBJ2-1 15 . TRBD1 TRBV30 TGTGCCTGGAGTGTACCCAGGGGGCCCCACAATGAGCAGTTCTTC CAWSVPRGPHNEQFF
TRBJ2-7 17 . . TRBV7-9 TGTGCCAGCAGCTTATCGGGTTCCAGGGATGGGCCCTACGAGCAGTACTTC CASSLSGSRDGPYEQYF
TRBJ1-2 17 once . TRBV13 TGTGCCAGCAGCTTGGGAAATGGAGGGGCGGGGAACTATGGCTACACCTTC CASSLGNGGAGNYGYTF
TRBJ1-5 15 . . TRBV15 TGTGCCACCAGCAGAGTGTCTAACACGGGACAGCCCCAGCATTTT CATSRVSNTGQPQHF
TRBJ1-1 14 . . TRBV27 TGTGCCAGCAGCAAGAGACGGGAGAGGACTGAAGCTTTCTTT CASSKRRERTEAFF
TRBJ2-7 15 once . TRBV9 TGTGCCAGCAGCCCCACCGGTGGGCGGGACTACGAGCAGTACTTC CASSPTGGRDYEQYF
TRBJ2-7 14 . TRBD2 TRBV5-4 TGTGCCAGCAGCTACAGCGGGAGAGGTTACGAGCAGTACTTC CASSYSGRGYEQYF
TRBJ1-2 11 . . TRBV5-6 TGTGCCAGCAGCTCGGGGGTCGGCTACACCTTC CASSSGVGYTF